The 2 T cell receptor beta chains listed next were all sequenced from one sample in a study of T cells in Graves' hyperthyroidism and ophthalmopathy. TCR beta CDR3 regions were amplified from RNA transcripts. RT-PCR in the first round (using the HTBI primer set) targeted the TCR CDR3. TCRdb used MiXCR to reprocess the multiplex PCR reads, holding one entry per CDR3 protein. The sample lists hundreds of thousands of distinct CDR3 sequences, more than 20% seen once, with under 35% in the top ten. The sequencing sample was made of blood. These receptor sequences come from a young man with Graves' ophthalmopathy.

The rearrangement uses TRBV7-8 and TRBJ2-4, with 9 bases that match TRBD1. V lost 1 base, J lost 5 bases, and 0 bases stayed unmatched. The CDR3 is made up of 14 amino acids. CDR1 and CDR2 from the germline V gene are SGHVS and FQNEAQ. The CDR3 reads CASSLGTGENIQYF. CDR3 in DNA: TGTGCCAGCAGCTTAGGGACAGGGGAAAACATTCAGTACTTC.

This clonotype was seen at least ten times. V usage is TRBV27 and J usage is TRBJ2-2; 8 bases agree with TRBD2. This CDR3 contains 17 residues. CDR1 is MNHEY and CDR2 is SMNVEV in the germline V gene (reference sequence). J gave up 6 bases and V 5 bases, and 14 bases lay outside the gene matches. The CDR3 protein is CASSGIGGGMAAGELFF. Here the CDR3 DNA reads TGTGCCAGCAGTGGTATCGGGGGGGGGATGGCTGCCGGGGAGCTGTTTTTT.